Shown below are 16 T cell receptor beta chains from a single sample sequenced in a study of blood T cell repertoires in COVID-19. Produced via immunoSEQ multiplex PCR; TCRdb's table is partial and in-frame only. Here the sample spans 25,000 to 30,000 clones, around 82% being singletons. The sequenced sample was peripheral blood. The receptor set was obtained from a man older than 75 with active or convalescent COVID-19.

The gene calls are TRBV5-5 and TRBJ2-5, with TRBD2 matching 10 bases. J was trimmed by 2 bases and V by 0 bases; bases with no gene match: 4. Germline CDR1 reads SGHKS; CDR2 reads YYEKEE (reference sequence). This CDR3 has 16 residues. The chain's CDR3 is CASSLDRTSGQETQYF. In DNA form, the CDR3 reads TGTGCCAGCAGCTTGGATCGGACTAGCGGTCAAGAGACCCAGTACTTC. The complete variable domain, with remaining parts taken from reference TRBV5-5 and TRBJ2-5, reads DAGVTQSPTHLIKTRGQQVTLRCSPISGHKSVSWYQQVLGQGPQFIFQYYEKEERGRGNFPDRFSARQFPNYSSELNVNALLLGDSALYLCASSLDRTSGQETQYFGPGTRLLVL.

This clone came up a few times. V usage is TRBV24-1 and J usage is TRBJ1-5; D is ambiguous. The germline V gene has CDR1 KGHDR and CDR2 SFDVKD. V was pared by 3 bases and J by 2 bases, with 10 bases between. This CDR3 has 15 residues. CDR3 DNA: TGTGCCACCAGTGATCCGGGTGGAGGCAATCAGCCCCAGCATTTT. This sequence encodes CATSDPGGGNQPQHF.

The table lists this clone with a few counts. This chain's CDR3 is CASSDWQVNEQYF. DNA for the CDR3: TGTGCCAGCAGTGATTGGCAGGTCAACGAGCAGTACTTC. This rearrangement joins TRBV6-1 to TRBJ2-7; D remains ambiguous. CDR3 size: 13 residues. Germline V lookup: CDR1 MNHNS, CDR2 SASEGT. Deletions cut 3 bases from V and 5 bases from J, with 11 bases between.

The CDR3 DNA reads as TGCAGCGTCAGGACAGACTACGAGCAGTACTTC. Protein: CSVRTDYEQYF. The chain joins TRBV29-1 to TRBJ2-7; D might be TRBD1 (6 bases). Per germline, CDR1 SQVTM and CDR2 ANQGSEA. The CDR3 sequence is 11 residues long. Deletions cut 6 bases from V and 3 bases from J, with 9 bases between.

The rearrangement joins TRBV6-5 to TRBJ1-4; TRBD1 matches at 7 bases. Germline CDR1 is MNHEY and CDR2 is SVGAGI. V dropped 6 bases and J dropped 3; count of bases not matched to a gene: 4. The CDR3 has 14 amino acids. The CDR3 DNA sequence: TGTGCCAGCAGAGAGGGACAGCCTAATGAAAAACTGTTTTTT. As protein: CASREGQPNEKLFF.

The CDR3 is CASSPRSLAGKSEKLFF. The CDR3 DNA sequence: TGTGCCAGCTCACCACGAAGTTTAGCAGGGAAATCTGAAAAACTGTTTTTT. V is TRBV18 and J is TRBJ1-4, with a tentative D call TRBD1 (5 bases). V was clipped by 1 base and J by 7 bases, with 19 bases between them. This CDR3 spans 17 amino acids. Per germline, CDR1 KGHSH and CDR2 LQKENI.

The chain combines TRBV7-2 with TRBJ2-1; D call uncertain. The length of the CDR3 is 14 residues. The V end lost 2 bases, the J end lost 3 bases, and 8 bases lay between the germline ends. Germline CDR1 is SGHTA and CDR2 is FQGNSA. The CDR3 region has the DNA TGTGCCAGCAGCTTAAGTAGAAACTACAATGAGCAGTTCTTC. Translation: CASSLSRNYNEQFF.

With regard to this clone: Other nucleotide sequences in the sample specify the same CDR3. The chain carries TRBV6-1 and TRBJ2-5; D possibly corresponds to TRBD2 (5 bases). The CDR3 is 14 amino acids. V dropped 3 bases and J dropped 4 bases, with 12 bases sitting between them. The germline CDR1 and CDR2 sequences are MNHNS and SASEGT. Here the CDR3 DNA reads TGTGCCAGCAGTGACGGCGGGTCAATAGAGACCCAGTACTTC. Residues: CASSDGGSIETQYF.

The V call is TRBV19, the J call TRBJ1-1; 11 nucleotides line up with TRBD1. There are 15 residues in the CDR3. The junction had 12 bases not matched to a gene; V was cut back by 5 bases and J by 10 bases. Looked up from germline, CDR1 is LNHDA and CDR2 is SQIVND (reference sequence). CDR3: CASSLWTGGDLRAFF. The CDR3 bases are TGTGCCAGTAGTTTATGGACAGGGGGCGATTTACGAGCTTTCTTT.

The chain employs TRBV5-1 and TRBJ1-1; TRBD1 agrees at 7 bases. The CDR3 covers 16 residues. Germline CDR1 SGHRS, CDR2 YFSETQ. The V segment lost 4 bases and the J segment 0 bases; nucleotides outside the gene matches: 9. This CDR3 is CASSIDRASMNTEAFF. In DNA form, the CDR3 reads TGCGCCAGCAGCATCGACAGGGCAAGCATGAACACTGAAGCTTTCTTT.

The chain joins TRBV7-8 to TRBJ2-1; 7 bases match TRBD2. This CDR3 is 11 amino acids long. Germline-derived CDR1 and CDR2 are SGHVS and FQNEAQ. The V gene end was trimmed by 8 bases and the J gene end by 5 bases; junction bases not matched to a gene: 0. The CDR3 bases are TGTGCCAGCGGGAGGGACAATGAGCAGTTCTTC. It specifies CASGRDNEQFF.

This chain uses TRBV20-1 with TRBJ1-1; 8 bases agree with TRBD1. V gave up 3 bases and J gave up 0 bases; unmatched junction bases: 9. CDR3 size: 16 residues. Germline loops: CDR1 DFQATT, CDR2 SNEGSKA (reference sequence). DNA for the CDR3: TGCAGTGCTAGTTCGCCCAGGGGGCTCATGAACACTGAAGCTTTCTTT. Residues: CSASSPRGLMNTEAFF.

The V gene is TRBV4-2, the J gene TRBJ2-2; TRBD1 agrees at 7 bases. The length of the CDR3 is 16 residues. The germline CDR1 and CDR2 sequences are LGHNA and YNFKEQ. V lost 5 bases, J lost 6 bases, and 12 bases stayed unmatched. The CDR3 DNA sequence: TGTGCCAGCAGCATGGACTTTGGACAGGCCGCCGGGGAGCTGTTTTTT. Its protein is CASSMDFGQAAGELFF.

J is TRBJ2-1 and V is TRBV5-1, with 7 positions matching TRBD1. J was trimmed by 4 bases and V by 4 bases; bases with no gene match: 5. The CDR3 loop spans 14 amino acids. The germline CDR1 and CDR2 sequences are SGHRS and YFSETQ. The CDR3 sequence is CASSIRTGYNEQFF. DNA of the CDR3: TGCGCCAGCAGCATCAGGACAGGTTACAATGAGCAGTTCTTC.

The CDR3 nucleotides are TGTGCCAGCAGCCAAGCAGCAGGATACACTGAAGCTTTCTTT. It translates to CASSQAAGYTEAFF. This chain links TRBV3-1 (or the pseudogene TRBV3-2) with TRBJ1-1; D not certain. From germline, CDR1 is LGHDT and CDR2 YNNKEL (reference sequence). The CDR3 has 14 residues. V lost 1 base and J lost 3, with 9 bases in between.

This clone was seen a single time. The genes are TRBV6-1 and TRBJ1-1; 8 bases match TRBD1. The junction had 1 base not matched to a gene; V was cut back by 2 bases and J by 8 bases. CDR1 and CDR2 (germline): MNHNS, SASEGT. The CDR3 extends over 12 amino acids. CDR3 sequence (DNA): TGTGCCAGCAGTGAATGGACAGGGGAAGCTTTCTTT. Translating it yields CASSEWTGEAFF.